There are many counts of the clone carrying this T cell receptor beta chain. The antigen remains undetermined. In TCRdb, the RACE reads were re-called with MiXCR into one record per CDR3 protein. The table lists 95,000 to 150,000 distinct CDR3 sequences, about 11% of them singletons. The CDR3 consists of 15 residues. CDR1 is MNHEY and CDR2 is SVGEGT in the germline V gene. V shed 6 bases and J shed 0 bases, with 9 bases lying between them. The data belong to a study of human T cells and chemical hapten exposure. Findings and caveats of the study: Expanded TCRs made up significantly more big CDR3 similarity clusters than controls did.

The time point denotes: patch test 3, about 24 weeks after DPC sensitization. The treatment here: therapeutic diphenylcyclopropenone sensitization with weekly scalp DPC. Prior to application of each patch test, blood was drawn. Total RNA was isolated from unfractionated whole blood. This chain uses TRBV6-2 or TRBV6-3 with TRBJ2-6, with D unclear. Sample: whole blood, taken in connection with sensitization to the hapten diphenylcyclopropenone (DPC). The clonotype was recovered from a woman aged 45 to 65 with alopecia areata. Some clones in this sample may be carry-over from other donors' samples. This CDR3 is CASRAPGSGANVLTF. The CDR3 DNA reads as TGTGCCAGCAGGGCCCCCGGCTCTGGGGCCAACGTCCTGACTTTC.